Listed here are 15 T cell receptor beta chains from one sample, sequenced in a study of T cells in Graves' hyperthyroidism and ophthalmopathy. Researchers took RNA transcripts and amplified the TCR beta CDR3 regions from them. Primed by the HTBI set, a first-round RT-PCR was run on the TCR CDR3. MiXCR was run by TCRdb on the multiplex PCR reads, yielding one entry per CDR3 protein. The repertoire holds over 550,000 distinct CDR3 sequences, with 16% as singletons. Sequencing used blood. All receptors come from a woman between 18 and 30 years old with Graves' hyperthyroidism.

At least ten counts were recorded for this clonotype. This rearrangement joins TRBV3-1 to TRBJ1-2, with D perhaps TRBD1 (5 bases). In germline, CDR1 is LGHDT, CDR2 YNNKEL (reference sequence). The CDR3 consists of 14 residues. V was shortened by 0 bases and J by 3 bases, with 8 bases between the two germline ends. CDR3 coding DNA: TGTGCCAGCAGCCAAGATCAGACAGACTATGGCTACACCTTC. Translation gives CASSQDQTDYGYTF.

Details on this clonotype: A much larger clone lies one base from this, so it may be a read error. This chain joins TRBV5-1 and TRBJ2-5, with TRBD1 as a possible D gene (5 bases). The CDR3 loop spans 14 amino acids. CDR1 SGHRS and CDR2 YFSETQ come from the germline V gene. The CDR3 nucleotides read TGCGCCAGCAGCTTGGCGGGCAGGGAAGAGGCCCAGTACTTC. Translated, it gives CASSLAGREEAQYF.

This clonotype was found many times. The chain is built from TRBV11-3 and TRBJ2-3, with D possibly matching TRBD2 (7 bases). Per the germline V gene, CDR1 is SGHNT and CDR2 is YENEEA. The CDR3 is 16 residues long. With 1 base removed from V and 2 bases from J, the gap between germline ends came to 13 bases. Here the CDR3 reads CASSLVRGRYTDTQYF. The CDR3 DNA sequence: TGTGCCAGCAGCTTAGTGCGGGGGCGCTACACAGATACGCAGTATTTT. The whole variable domain, remainder taken from reference TRBV11-3 and TRBJ2-3, is EAGVVQSPRYKIIEKKQPVAFWCNPISGHNTLYWYLQNLGQGPELLIRYENEEAVDDSQLPKDRFSAERLKGVDSTLKIQPAELGDSAVYLCASSLVRGRYTDTQYFGPGTRLTVL.

This clonotype occurred many times. This sequence joins TRBV7-2 and TRBJ2-3; possible D gene TRBD2, 7 bases. The germline V gene encodes CDR1 SGHTA and CDR2 FQGNSA. Trimming left V 5 bases short and J 4 bases short, with 19 bases between. The CDR3 consists of 16 residues. The DNA of the CDR3 is TGTGCCAGCAGCACTAGAACGGGGGGCAGGGCAGATACGCAGTATTTT. It is translated as CASSTRTGGRADTQYF. Drawing the rest from reference TRBV7-2 and TRBJ2-3, the complete variable domain is GAGVSQSPSNKVTEKGKDVELRCDPISGHTALYWYRQSLGQGLEFLIYFQGNSAPDKSGLPSDRFSAERTGGSVSTLTIQRTQQEDSAVYLCASSTRTGGRADTQYFGPGTRLTVL.

The chain has TRBV19 and TRBJ1-2; D remains ambiguous. The CDR3 is 14 amino acids. Germline V CDR1 and CDR2: LNHDA, SQIVND (reference sequence). V lost 3 bases to trimming and J lost 0 bases, with 8 bases between them. For the CDR3, the DNA is TGTGCCAGTAGTATCGGACGGGCTAACTATGGCTACACCTTC. Translating gives CASSIGRANYGYTF.

This chain connects TRBV7-2 to TRBJ1-1, with 12 nucleotides matching TRBD1. The CDR3 covers 15 residues. CDR1 and CDR2 (germline): SGHTA, FQGNSA. V dropped 5 bases and J dropped 6; count of bases not matched to a gene: 7. The CDR3 nucleotides read TGTGCCAGCAGCCTCGGGACAGGGGGCAACCCTGAAGCTTTCTTT. Its translation is CASSLGTGGNPEAFF.

A few counts support this clonotype. The chain has TRBV20-1 and TRBJ1-5, with unresolved D. The V end lost 7 bases, the J end lost 1 base, and 11 bases lay between the germline ends. Germline CDR1 and CDR2: DFQATT and SNEGSKA (reference sequence). This CDR3 spans 13 amino acids. CDR3 bases: TGCAGTGGTAGCGCAGAGAGCAATCAGCCCCAGCATTTT. Translating gives CSGSAESNQPQHF.

The chain couples TRBV19 to TRBJ1-2, with 7 bases identical to TRBD1. CDR3 length: 12 amino acids. Germline CDR1 LNHDA, CDR2 SQIVND (reference sequence). J gave up 5 bases and V 7 bases, and 4 bases lay outside the gene matches. The CDR3 spells CASTDRSYGYTF. CDR3 coding DNA: TGTGCCAGTACGGACAGGAGTTATGGCTACACCTTC. Together with reference TRBV19 and TRBJ1-2, the CDR3 gives the full variable domain: DGGITQSPKYLFRKEGQNVTLSCEQNLNHDAMYWYRQDPGQGLRLIYYSQIVNDFQKGDIAEGYSVSREKKESFPLTVTSAQKNPTAFYLCASTDRSYGYTFGSGTRLTVV.

This clonotype was counted at least ten times. This chain links TRBV3-1 with TRBJ1-1, with D uncertain. V was shortened by 4 bases and J by 4 bases, with 19 bases between the two germline ends. CDR3 length equals 16 residues. Per the germline V gene, CDR1 is LGHDT and CDR2 is YNNKEL (reference sequence). Here the CDR3 reads CASSPVRAWRITEAFF. The CDR3 DNA reads as TGTGCCAGCAGCCCTGTTAGAGCCTGGAGGATCACTGAAGCTTTCTTT.

The CDR3 bases are TGTGCCAGCAGTCCCGAGACGGTAAATCCTAACTATGGCTACACCTTC. Translating gives CASSPETVNPNYGYTF. The V gene is TRBV6-1, the J gene TRBJ1-2; no definite D call. The CDR3 totals 16 residues. The germline V and J ends were trimmed by 5 bases and 0 bases, with 16 bases remaining between them. The germline CDR1 and CDR2 sequences are MNHNS and SASEGT.

The chain combines TRBV27 with TRBJ1-4; no definite D call. The CDR3 contains 13 residues. Trimming shortened V by 5 bases and J by 6 bases, and 10 bases separated the two germline ends. Looked up from germline, CDR1 is MNHEY and CDR2 is SMNVEV (reference sequence). The CDR3 spells CASSDLRHEKLFF. The DNA of the CDR3 is TGTGCCAGCAGTGATCTTCGCCATGAAAAACTGTTTTTT. Based on the CDR3 plus reference TRBV27 and TRBJ1-4, the full variable domain is EAQVTQNPRYLITVTGKKLTVTCSQNMNHEYMSWYRQDPGLGLRQIYYSMNVEVTDKGDVPEGYKVSRKEKRNFPLILESPSPNQTSLYFCASSDLRHEKLFFGSGTQLSVL.

In regard to this clonotype: It may be a read error: a sequence one base away is much more abundant. The genes are TRBV5-1 and TRBJ2-1; the match to TRBD1 covers 8 bases. The CDR3 runs to 14 residues. Germline CDR1 is SGHRS and CDR2 is YFSETQ. The CDR3 sequence: CASRYSDRGYDQFF. CDR3 coding DNA: TGCGCCAGCCGATACTCTGACAGGGGCTATGATCAGTTCTTC.

This clonotype was observed a few times. CDR3 residues: CASSFTYVNTEAFF. The CDR3 DNA reads as TGTGCCAGCAGTTTTACCTACGTGAACACTGAAGCTTTCTTT. V and J are TRBV7-2 and TRBJ1-1; D gene uncertain. This CDR3 contains 14 residues. Trimming took off 6 bases at V and 0 bases at J, with 11 bases between the two ends. Germline CDR1 is SGHTA and CDR2 is FQGNSA.

This clonotype was detected ten times or more. The gene calls are TRBV6-5 and TRBJ2-5, with a possible D match to TRBD2 (5 bases). CDR1 MNHEY and CDR2 SVGAGI come from the germline V gene. This CDR3 has 17 amino acids. The ends were cut back, 2 bases at V and 2 bases at J, with 18 bases in the middle. CDR3 nucleotides: TGTGCCAGCAGTTACCGCCACGGGATGACTGCTCAAGAGACCCAGTACTTC. Its protein is CASSYRHGMTAQETQYF.

This chain connects TRBV24-1 to TRBJ1-2; the D gene is possibly TRBD1 (6 bases). Germline V gene lookup returns CDR1 KGHDR and CDR2 SFDVKD. V shed 4 bases and J shed 4 bases, with 12 bases lying between them. This CDR3 has 14 amino acids. The CDR3 DNA sequence: TGTGCCACCAGTGACTGGACAGTTAGCTATGGCTACACCTTC. It is translated as CATSDWTVSYGYTF.